This is a list of T cell receptor beta chains from one sample in a study of technical replicates of blood from a handful of donors. Assay: immunoSEQ multiplex PCR; the TCRdb copy retains only in-frame clones and omits some. The table has 60,000 to 70,000 clones, approximately 83% seen once; the top ten hold 5%. Sequencing was carried out using PBMCs. The receptor set was obtained from a human donor in good health. Some clones in this sample may be carry-over from other donors' samples. The CDR3 runs from the conserved cysteine through the conserved F or W. D genes are given only for firm matches. Clone size is given for some rows only: seen once, a few or many times, or a class if the clone is expanded.

D: -; V: TRBV5-1; size: -; J: TRBJ1-5; CDR3: CASSLVGEKGQPQHF; DNA: TGCGCCAGCAGCTTGGTTGGCGAAAAGGGGCAGCCCCAGCATTTT
D: TRBD1; V: TRBV4-3; size: few; J: TRBJ2-7; CDR3: CASSQGRGQGGYEQYF; DNA: TGCGCCAGCAGCCAGGGCAGGGGACAGGGAGGCTACGAGCAGTACTTC
D: -; V: TRBV18; size: -; J: TRBJ1-3; CDR3: CASSPAPEGGNTIYF; DNA: TGTGCCAGCTCACCGGCTCCCGAGGGAGGAAACACCATATATTTT
D: TRBD1; V: TRBV18; size: -; J: TRBJ1-2; CDR3: CASSPRQGLNYGYTF; DNA: TGTGCCAGCTCACCCAGACAGGGTTTGAACTATGGCTACACCTTC
D: -; V: TRBV4-1; size: -; J: TRBJ1-2; CDR3: CASSHPTRSTMYGYTF; DNA: TGCGCCAGCAGCCACCCCACTCGGAGTACAATGTATGGCTACACCTTC
D: -; V: TRBV5-5; size: -; J: TRBJ2-7; CDR3: CASSLFQGGYEQYF; DNA: TGTGCCAGCAGCTTGTTTCAGGGAGGCTACGAGCAGTACTTC
D: TRBD1; V: TRBV6-5; size: -; J: TRBJ1-2; CDR3: CASSEQGASGYTF; DNA: TGTGCCAGCAGTGAACAGGGGGCAAGTGGCTACACCTTC
D: -; V: TRBV27; size: -; J: TRBJ2-3; CDR3: CASSSWGPIFTDTQYF; DNA: TGTGCCAGCAGCTCCTGGGGCCCGATTTTCACAGATACGCAGTATTTT
D: TRBD2; V: TRBV12-5; size: -; J: TRBJ2-1; CDR3: CASGLGAGGYNEQFF; DNA: TGTGCTAGTGGTTTAGGAGCGGGGGGCTACAATGAGCAGTTCTTC
D: -; V: TRBV9; size: -; J: TRBJ2-5; CDR3: CASSALFGAGGETQYF; DNA: TGTGCCAGCAGCGCACTCTTCGGTGCGGGCGGAGAGACCCAGTACTTC
D: -; V: TRBV5-1; size: once; J: TRBJ1-6; CDR3: CASSFRPDTYNSPLHF; DNA: TGCGCCAGCAGCTTCAGACCAGACACCTATAATTCACCCCTCCACTTT
D: -; V: TRBV25-1; size: -; J: TRBJ1-4; CDR3: CAVLSPTNEKLFF; DNA: TGTGCCGTACTCTCCCCAACTAATGAAAAACTGTTTTTT
D: TRBD1; V: TRBV29-1; size: once; J: TRBJ1-4; CDR3: CSVDQGASEKLFF; DNA: TGCAGCGTTGATCAGGGGGCTAGTGAAAAACTGTTTTTT
D: -; V: TRBV5-1; size: -; J: TRBJ2-7; CDR3: CASSPPEQYF; DNA: TGCGCCAGCAGCCCTCCTGAGCAGTACTTC
D: -; V: TRBV7-7; size: -; J: TRBJ1-5; CDR3: CASSNVPTVNSNQPQHF; DNA: TGTGCCAGCAGCAACGTGCCGACAGTTAATAGCAATCAGCCCCAGCATTTT
D: -; V: TRBV4-3; size: -; J: TRBJ1-1; CDR3: CASSPQGETEAFF; DNA: TGCGCCAGCAGCCCGCAGGGTGAGACTGAAGCTTTCTTT
D: TRBD1; V: TRBV5-5; size: -; J: TRBJ1-5; CDR3: CASSFGAGGLQPQHF; DNA: TGTGCCAGCAGCTTCGGTGCAGGGGGCTTACAGCCCCAGCATTTT
D: TRBD2; V: TRBV6-6; size: -; J: TRBJ2-3; CDR3: CASWSVSGGGTDTQYF; DNA: TGTGCCAGCTGGTCAGTTAGCGGGGGAGGCACAGATACGCAGTATTTT
D: -; V: TRBV2; size: -; J: TRBJ1-2; CDR3: CASRLTANYGYTF; DNA: TGTGCCAGCAGACTGACAGCTAACTATGGCTACACCTTC
D: -; V: TRBV11-3; size: -; J: TRBJ1-1; CDR3: CASSFSTDVNTEAFF; DNA: TGTGCCAGCAGCTTCTCGACAGACGTGAACACTGAAGCTTTCTTT
D: -; V: TRBV6-6; size: -; J: TRBJ2-2; CDR3: CASRGGLNTGELFF; DNA: TGTGCCAGCAGGGGCGGGCTGAACACCGGGGAGCTGTTTTTT
D: -; V: TRBV10-1; size: -; J: TRBJ1-3; CDR3: CASSESVLSGNTIYF; DNA: TGCGCCAGCAGTGAATCAGTTCTCTCTGGAAACACCATATATTTT
D: -; V: TRBV6-1; size: -; J: TRBJ2-1; CDR3: CASRRGFPSNEQFF; DNA: TGTGCCAGCAGAAGGGGTTTTCCGTCCAATGAGCAGTTCTTC
D: TRBD2; V: TRBV7-2; size: -; J: TRBJ2-7; CDR3: CASSLQAGGTYEQYF; DNA: TGTGCCAGCAGCTTACAAGCGGGGGGAACCTACGAGCAGTACTTC
D: -; V: TRBV9; size: -; J: TRBJ1-1; CDR3: CASSPNDFEAFF; DNA: TGTGCCAGCAGCCCAAATGACTTTGAAGCTTTCTTT
D: -; V: TRBV5-5; size: -; J: TRBJ1-4; CDR3: CASSPAAEDEKLFF; DNA: TGTGCCAGCAGCCCGGCCGCTGAGGATGAAAAACTGTTTTTT
D: -; V: TRBV7-6; size: -; J: TRBJ1-1; CDR3: CASSLVGVNTEAFF; DNA: TGTGCCAGCAGCTTAGTAGGGGTGAACACTGAAGCTTTCTTT
D: TRBD2; V: TRBV5-8; size: once; J: TRBJ2-2; CDR3: CASSLGGSASAGELFF; DNA: TGTGCCAGCAGCTTGGGCGGGAGTGCGTCGGCCGGGGAGCTGTTTTTT
D: -; V: TRBV27; size: -; J: TRBJ2-5; CDR3: CASRARLGETQYF; DNA: TGTGCCAGCAGGGCTCGACTCGGAGAGACCCAGTACTTC
D: -; V: TRBV6-5; size: -; J: TRBJ2-1; CDR3: CASSYSPGDYNEQFF; DNA: TGTGCCAGCAGTTACTCGCCAGGGGACTACAATGAGCAGTTCTTC
D: -; V: TRBV2; size: -; J: TRBJ2-2; CDR3: CASSESNKGELFF; DNA: TGTGCCAGCAGTGAAAGTAACAAAGGGGAGCTGTTTTTT
D: -; V: TRBV5-1; size: -; J: TRBJ2-7; CDR3: CASAGQTSYEQYF; DNA: TGCGCCAGCGCGGGACAGACCTCCTACGAGCAGTACTTC
D: TRBD2; V: TRBV30; size: -; J: TRBJ2-2; CDR3: CATERGRPTGELFF; DNA: TGTGCCACCGAACGCGGGAGACCCACCGGGGAGCTGTTTTTT
D: -; V: TRBV6-6; size: -; J: TRBJ2-3; CDR3: CASIGGRISIDTQYF; DNA: TGTGCCAGCATTGGGGGCCGAATTAGCATCGATACGCAGTATTTT
D: -; V: TRBV19; size: -; J: TRBJ1-1; CDR3: CASSIQGSMNTEAFF; DNA: TGTGCCAGTAGTATACAGGGATCGATGAACACTGAAGCTTTCTTT
D: -; V: TRBV2; size: -; J: TRBJ2-5; CDR3: CASSGGRSVQETQYF; DNA: TGTGCCAGCAGTGGTGGCAGATCCGTCCAAGAGACCCAGTACTTC
D: TRBD2; V: TRBV11-2; size: -; J: TRBJ2-4; CDR3: CASSPAGGRLTKNIQYF; DNA: TGTGCCAGCAGCCCCGCGGGGGGCAGGCTAACCAAAAACATTCAGTACTTC
D: TRBD1; V: TRBV19; size: once; J: TRBJ1-5; CDR3: CASSINRGPSNQPQHF; DNA: TGTGCCAGTAGTATAAACAGGGGGCCCAGCAATCAGCCCCAGCATTTT
D: TRBD2; V: TRBV9; size: -; J: TRBJ2-2; CDR3: CASSVATAGGFGELFF; DNA: TGTGCCAGCAGCGTAGCTACGGCGGGGGGTTTCGGGGAGCTGTTTTTT
D: -; V: TRBV19; size: -; J: TRBJ2-7; CDR3: CASSIVRGVVYEQYF; DNA: TGTGCCAGTAGTATAGTGAGAGGTGTCGTCTACGAGCAGTACTTC